Ten or more counts support the clone carrying this T cell receptor (beta chain). Its antigen remains unidentified. The sample comes from a study of T cells in Graves' hyperthyroidism and ophthalmopathy. Study-wide background: The initial diagnosis was the point when peripheral blood was collected, ahead of any treatment. Study findings and constraints: Most expanded thyroid clonotypes above 0.001 also appeared in blood.

The CDR3 consists of 15 residues. Germline assignment: CDR1 MNHNS and CDR2 SASEGT. Trimming took 8 bases from V and 4 from J, leaving 21 bases between them. Amplified TCR beta CDR3 regions came from RNA transcripts. The HTBI primer set served for first-round RT-PCR of the TCR CDR3. A single record per CDR3 protein comes from TCRdb applying MiXCR to the multiplex PCR reads. Of about 500,000 distinct CDR3 sequences in the sample, under 20% were seen once. The J gene is TRBJ2-7, the V gene TRBV6-1; D gene ambiguous. Sequenced material: blood. The receptor comes from a woman aged 18 to 35 with Graves' ophthalmopathy. CDR3 sequence: CASAPSPERFYEQYF. DNA of the CDR3: TGTGCCAGCGCACCGTCACCAGAAAGGTTTTACGAGCAGTACTTC.